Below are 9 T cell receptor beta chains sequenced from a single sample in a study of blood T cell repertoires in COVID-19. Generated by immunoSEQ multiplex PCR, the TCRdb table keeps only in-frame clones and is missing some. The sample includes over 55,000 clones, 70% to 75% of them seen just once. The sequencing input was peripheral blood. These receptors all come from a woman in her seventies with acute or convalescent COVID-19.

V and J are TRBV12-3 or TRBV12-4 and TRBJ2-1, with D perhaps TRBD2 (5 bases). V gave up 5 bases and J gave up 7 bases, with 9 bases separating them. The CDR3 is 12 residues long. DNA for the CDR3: TGTGCCAGCAGTCCCCCGGGGAATGAGCAGTTCTTC. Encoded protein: CASSPPGNEQFF.

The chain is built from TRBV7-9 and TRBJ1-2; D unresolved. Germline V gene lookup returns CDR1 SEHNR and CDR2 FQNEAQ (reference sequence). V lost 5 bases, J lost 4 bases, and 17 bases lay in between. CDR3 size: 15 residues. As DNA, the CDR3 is TGTGCCAGCAGCCCTAGTGGCAGAGAACTCTATGGCTACACCTTC. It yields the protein CASSPSGRELYGYTF.

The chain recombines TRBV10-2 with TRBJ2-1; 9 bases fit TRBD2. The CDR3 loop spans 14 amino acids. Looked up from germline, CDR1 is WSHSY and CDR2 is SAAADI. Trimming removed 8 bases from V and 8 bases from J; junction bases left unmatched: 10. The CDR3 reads CASRDSGSRDEQFF. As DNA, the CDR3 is TGCGCCAGCCGCGATAGCGGGAGTCGGGATGAGCAGTTCTTC.

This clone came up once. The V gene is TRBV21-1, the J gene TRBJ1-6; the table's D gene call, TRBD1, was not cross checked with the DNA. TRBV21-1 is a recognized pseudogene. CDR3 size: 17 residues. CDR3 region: CASSIGAAGGGNSPLHF. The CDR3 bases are TGTGCCAGCAGCATAGGAGCAGCTGGGGGCGGTAATTCACCCCTCCACTTT.

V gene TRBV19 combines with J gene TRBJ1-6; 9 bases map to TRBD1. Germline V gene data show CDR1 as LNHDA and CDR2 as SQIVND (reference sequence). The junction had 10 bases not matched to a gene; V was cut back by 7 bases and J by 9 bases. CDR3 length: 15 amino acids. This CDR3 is CASTPRVQGASPLHF. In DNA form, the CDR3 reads TGTGCCAGTACCCCCCGGGTACAGGGGGCTTCACCCCTCCACTTT.

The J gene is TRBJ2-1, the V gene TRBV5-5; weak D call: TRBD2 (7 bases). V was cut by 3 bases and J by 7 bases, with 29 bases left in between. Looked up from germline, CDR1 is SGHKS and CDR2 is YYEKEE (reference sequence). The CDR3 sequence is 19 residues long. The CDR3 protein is CASSSLIRSGGAVVNEQFF. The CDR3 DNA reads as TGTGCCAGCAGCTCCCTAATACGCTCGGGGGGCGCGGTGGTGAATGAGCAGTTCTTC. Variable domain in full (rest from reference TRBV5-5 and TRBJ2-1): DAGVTQSPTHLIKTRGQQVTLRCSPISGHKSVSWYQQVLGQGPQFIFQYYEKEERGRGNFPDRFSARQFPNYSSELNVNALLLGDSALYLCASSSLIRSGGAVVNEQFFGPGTRLTVL.

Here the CDR3 reads CASSQSTGLGNQPQHF. Here the CDR3 DNA reads TGTGCCAGCAGCCAATCGACAGGGTTGGGGAATCAGCCCCAGCATTTT. V usage is TRBV3-1 (or the pseudogene TRBV3-2) and J usage is TRBJ1-5, with TRBD1 matching over 7 bases. J lost 4 bases, V lost 2 bases, and 8 bases had no gene match. The CDR3 loop spans 16 amino acids. Germline V gene lookup returns CDR1 LGHDT and CDR2 YNNKEL (reference sequence).

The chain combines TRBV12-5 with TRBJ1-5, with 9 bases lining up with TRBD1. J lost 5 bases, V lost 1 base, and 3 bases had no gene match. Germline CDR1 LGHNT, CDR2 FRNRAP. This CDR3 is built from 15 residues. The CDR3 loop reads CASGLGDRADQPQHF. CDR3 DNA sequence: TGTGCTAGTGGTTTGGGGGACAGGGCCGATCAGCCCCAGCATTTT.

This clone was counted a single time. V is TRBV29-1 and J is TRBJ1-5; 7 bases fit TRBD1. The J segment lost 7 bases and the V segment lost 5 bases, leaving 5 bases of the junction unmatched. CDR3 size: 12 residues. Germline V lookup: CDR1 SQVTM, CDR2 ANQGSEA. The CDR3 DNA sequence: TGCAGCGTTCCGACAGGGACACAGCCCCAGCATTTT. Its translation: CSVPTGTQPQHF.